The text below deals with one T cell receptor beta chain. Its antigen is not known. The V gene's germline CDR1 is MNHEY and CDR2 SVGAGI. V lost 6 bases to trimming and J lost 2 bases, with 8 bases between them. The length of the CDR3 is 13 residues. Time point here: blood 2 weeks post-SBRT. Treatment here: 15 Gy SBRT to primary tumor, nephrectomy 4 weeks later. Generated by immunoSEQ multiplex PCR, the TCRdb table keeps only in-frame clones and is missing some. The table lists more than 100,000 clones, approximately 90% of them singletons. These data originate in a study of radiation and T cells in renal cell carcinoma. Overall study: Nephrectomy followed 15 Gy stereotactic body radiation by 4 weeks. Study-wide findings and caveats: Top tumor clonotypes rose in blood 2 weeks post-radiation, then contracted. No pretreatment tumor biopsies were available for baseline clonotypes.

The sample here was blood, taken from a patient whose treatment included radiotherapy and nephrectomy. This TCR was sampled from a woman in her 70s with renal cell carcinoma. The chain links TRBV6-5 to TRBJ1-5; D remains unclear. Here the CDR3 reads CASRDRGNQPQHF. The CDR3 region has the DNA TGTGCCAGCAGGGATCGGGGCAATCAGCCCCAGCATTTT.